Below, 28 T cell receptor beta chains from the same sample are listed, as sequenced in a study of blood T cells in healthy people across ages. With a J-beta primer mix and a sample-barcoded 5' primer, a second PCR ran roughly 6 to 11 cycles. TCRdb re-called the 5' RACE reads through MiXCR, storing one row per CDR3 protein. The sample includes about 1,600,000 distinct CDR3 sequences, around 39% of them seen just once. Sequencing was carried out using blood. These receptors all stem from a woman aged 18-29 years in good health.

A few counts support this clonotype. This chain joins TRBV9 and TRBJ2-2, with 8 bases matching TRBD2. CDR1 SGDLS and CDR2 YYNGEE come from the germline V gene. The CDR3 has 16 amino acids. Trimming cost V 2 bases and J 0 bases; bases outside gene matches: 3. CDR3 nucleotide sequence: TGTGCCAGCAGCGTCGGAGCGGGGGCGAACACCGGGGAGCTGTTTTTT. This gives the protein CASSVGAGANTGELFF.

The CDR3 nucleotides are TGTGCCAGCAGTGAACAGACTCCCGGGAGTGACGAGCAGTTCTTC. This sequence encodes CASSEQTPGSDEQFF. This chain connects TRBV2 to TRBJ2-1; maybe TRBD2 (6 bases). This CDR3 spans 15 amino acids. The V gene's germline CDR1 is SNHLY and CDR2 FYNNEI. Trimming left V 2 bases short and J 10 bases short, with 18 bases between.

The chain carries TRBV5-1 and TRBJ2-1; 8 nucleotides match TRBD2. The CDR3 is 15 amino acids. CDR1 is SGHRS and CDR2 is YFSETQ in the germline V gene. After removal of 4 bases from V and 8 bases from J, the junction contained 11 bases not matched to a gene. The DNA for the CDR3 is TGCGCCAGCAGCCGAGCGGGGGCCCCTGGAGATGAGCAGTTCTTC. This sequence encodes CASSRAGAPGDEQFF.

The chain combines TRBV15 with TRBJ2-5; D ambiguous. V lost 0 bases and J lost 5, with 7 bases in between. Germline CDR1 and CDR2: LNHNV and YYDKDF (reference sequence). This CDR3 region has 13 residues. CDR3 loop: CATSRDRWETQYF. The CDR3 bases are TGTGCCACCAGCAGAGATCGATGGGAGACCCAGTACTTC.

The J gene is TRBJ1-1, the V gene TRBV4-2, with D tentatively TRBD1 (5 bases). The V end lost 0 bases, the J end lost 1 base, and 12 bases lay between the germline ends. CDR1 and CDR2 from the germline V gene are LGHNA and YNFKEQ. The length of the CDR3 is 16 residues. The CDR3 loop is CASSQEMRTTNTEAFF. CDR3 in DNA: TGTGCCAGCAGCCAAGAGATGAGGACAACGAACACTGAAGCTTTCTTT.

This clonotype was detected only a few times. This rearrangement joins TRBV2 to TRBJ2-7; 11 bases align to TRBD2. CDR3 size: 15 residues. Germline V gene lookup returns CDR1 SNHLY and CDR2 FYNNEI. The trim removed 6 bases at V and 3 bases at J, leaving 7 bases unmatched. The CDR3 sequence: CASRGVGLADYEQYF. DNA of the CDR3: TGTGCCAGCAGGGGGGTGGGACTAGCGGACTACGAGCAGTACTTC.

This clonotype was seen repeatedly, ten times or more. The chain links TRBV20-1 to TRBJ2-3; D perhaps matches TRBD2 (5 bases). Trimming removed 2 bases from V and 7 bases from J, with 7 bases in between. Germline V gene lookup returns CDR1 DFQATT and CDR2 SNEGSKA (reference sequence). The CDR3 has 11 amino acids. This chain's CDR3 is CSARPGNTQYF. The CDR3 nucleotides are TGCAGTGCTAGACCCGGGAATACGCAGTATTTT.

This chain joins TRBV7-6 and TRBJ1-2; D not resolved. Germline V gives CDR1 SGHVS, CDR2 FNYEAQ. The CDR3 sequence is 14 residues long. Deletions cut 11 bases from V and 0 bases from J, with 16 bases between. CDR3 DNA: TGTGCCCCCAACCCCGGCGGAGCTAACTATGGCTACACCTTC. This gives the protein CAPNPGGANYGYTF.

The table lists this clonotype with many counts. The chain employs TRBV6-5 and TRBJ2-1; D remains ambiguous. This CDR3 is 14 amino acids long. Between the trimmed V and J ends, which lost 8 bases and 1 base, there was a span of 12 bases. Germline CDR1 is MNHEY and CDR2 is SVGAGI. CDR3 nucleotides: TGTGCCAGCTCCGGCCTTTATTCCTACAATGAGCAGTTCTTC. This sequence encodes CASSGLYSYNEQFF.

The chain links TRBV7-6 to TRBJ1-3; D gene ambiguous. V gave up 2 bases and J gave up 10 bases, with 12 bases separating them. Germline values: CDR1 SGHVS, CDR2 FNYEAQ. The CDR3 length is 13 residues. The CDR3 spells CASSLTQWNTIYF. The DNA for the CDR3 is TGTGCCAGCAGCTTAACACAGTGGAATACCATATATTTT.

The CDR3 sequence is CASSEPPGTGIQPQHF. The CDR3 coding sequence is TGTGCCAGCAGCGAACCCCCCGGGACAGGGATTCAGCCCCAGCATTTT. V and J are TRBV2 and TRBJ1-5; TRBD1 matches at 9 bases. The CDR3 loop spans 16 amino acids. V was pared by 6 bases and J by 6 bases, with 12 bases of the junction left unmatched. Germline lookup yields CDR1 SNHLY and CDR2 FYNNEI.

The J gene is TRBJ2-3, the V gene TRBV5-1, with a tentative D call TRBD1 (6 bases). The CDR3 is 14 residues long. With 4 bases removed from V and 2 bases from J, the gap between germline ends came to 11 bases. Germline assignment: CDR1 SGHRS and CDR2 YFSETQ. In DNA, the CDR3 is TGCGCCAGCAGCCATGGGACACCCACAGATACGCAGTATTTT. It yields the protein CASSHGTPTDTQYF.

This sequence joins TRBV28 and TRBJ2-7; D is perhaps TRBD1 (6 bases). Germline CDR1 is MDHEN and CDR2 is SYDVKM. The V gene lost 4 bases and the J gene lost 3 bases, with 16 bases spanning the gap. The CDR3 totals 15 residues. The CDR3 loop is CASSSTGSLYYEQYF. CDR3 coding DNA: TGTGCCAGCAGTTCCACAGGGAGTCTTTACTACGAGCAGTACTTC. The whole variable domain, filled in from reference TRBV28 and TRBJ2-7, reads DVKVTQSSRYLVKRTGEKVFLECVQDMDHENMFWYRQDPGLGLRLIYFSYDVKMKEKGDIPEGYSVSREKKERFSLILESASTNQTSMYLCASSSTGSLYYEQYFGPGTRLTVT.

V usage is TRBV6-5 and J usage is TRBJ2-1; no reliable D call. The CDR3 covers 16 residues. Germline-derived CDR1 and CDR2 are MNHEY and SVGAGI. The V and J ends lost 0 bases and 6 bases respectively, with 15 bases between them. The CDR3 nucleotides are TGTGCCAGCAGTTACTCGACCCAGCCCCCACGCAATGAGCAGTTCTTC. Its protein is CASSYSTQPPRNEQFF.

This clonotype was seen a handful of times. The V and J genes are TRBV12-3 or TRBV12-4 and TRBJ2-7, with 11 nucleotides matching TRBD2. CDR3 length: 16 residues. V gave up 6 bases and J gave up 2 bases; unmatched junction bases: 9. The CDR3 region is CASRPDLAGGTYEQYF. The CDR3 coding sequence is TGTGCCAGCAGGCCCGACCTAGCGGGGGGAACCTACGAGCAGTACTTC.

The chain recombines TRBV20-1 with TRBJ2-1; D remains unclear. Trimming took off 6 bases at V and 6 bases at J, with 18 bases between the two ends. The CDR3 consists of 14 residues. Germline values: CDR1 DFQATT, CDR2 SNEGSKA (reference sequence). CDR3 sequence: CSAPDLVLANEQFF. DNA for the CDR3: TGCAGTGCCCCTGACCTCGTTCTGGCCAATGAGCAGTTCTTC.

V usage is TRBV10-3 and J usage is TRBJ2-3; weak D call: TRBD2 (6 bases). Germline V lookup: CDR1 ENHRY, CDR2 SYGVKD. Trimming took 8 bases from V and 4 from J, leaving 13 bases between them. The CDR3 extends over 13 amino acids. CDR3 sequence (DNA): TGTGCCATCGGGGCGGGGTGGTCAGATACGCAGTATTTT. Its protein is CAIGAGWSDTQYF.

The rearrangement links TRBV30 to TRBJ2-5; 15 bases map to TRBD2. The CDR3 is 15 amino acids. Germline trimming cut 5 bases from V and 2 bases from J; bases unmatched to any gene: 3. Germline lookup yields CDR1 GTSNPN and CDR2 SVGIG (reference sequence). The DNA of the CDR3 is TGTGCCTGGGGCGGACTAGCGGGGGGGCAAGAGACCCAGTACTTC. Its protein product is CAWGGLAGGQETQYF.

The rearrangement uses TRBV3-1 and TRBJ1-5; D unclear. The CDR3 is made up of 15 amino acids. Trimming took off 0 bases at V and 5 bases at J, with 11 bases between the two ends. Germline-derived CDR1 and CDR2 are LGHDT and YNNKEL (reference sequence). CDR3 protein: CASSQEVGPYQPQHF. The CDR3 DNA sequence: TGTGCCAGCAGCCAAGAGGTGGGCCCCTATCAGCCCCAGCATTTT.

The chain joins TRBV7-2 to TRBJ2-2; D possibly corresponds to TRBD1 (5 bases). The CDR3 covers 16 residues. Per the germline V gene, CDR1 is SGHTA and CDR2 is FQGNSA. Trimming removed 1 base from V and 3 bases from J, with 12 bases in between. DNA for the CDR3: TGTGCCAGCAGCTTAGGAGACAGAGTTTACACCGGGGAGCTGTTTTTT. The encoded protein is CASSLGDRVYTGELFF.

This clonotype was recorded many times. The rearrangement uses TRBV7-3 and TRBJ2-1, with D hard to call. Germline CDR1 SGHTA, CDR2 FQGTGA. The CDR3 loop spans 16 amino acids. V was pared by 0 bases and J by 8 bases, with 17 bases between. The CDR3 nucleotides read TGTGCCAGCAGCTTAACAGGTCCCCGTTCGATGGATGAGCAGTTCTTC. This sequence encodes CASSLTGPRSMDEQFF.

This clonotype appeared many times. The chain couples TRBV10-3 to TRBJ1-2; no clear D gene. Trimming pared 3 bases from V and 0 bases from J, leaving 11 bases between. Germline CDR1 ENHRY, CDR2 SYGVKD. CDR3 length equals 15 residues. CDR3 DNA: TGTGCCATCAGTGACGGCCCTGGAACTAACTATGGCTACACCTTC. This sequence encodes CAISDGPGTNYGYTF.

This clonotype was detected only a few times. The rearrangement joins TRBV10-3 to TRBJ1-2, with 7 bases that match TRBD1. V lost 4 bases to trimming and J lost 8 bases; unmatched junction nucleotides: 1. This CDR3 region has 11 residues. CDR1 and CDR2 from the germline V gene are ENHRY and SYGVKD. CDR3 amino acids: CAISGGQGYTF. The CDR3 region has the DNA TGTGCCATCAGTGGGGGACAGGGCTACACCTTC.

This clonotype has at least ten counts. The gene calls are TRBV28 and TRBJ2-1; D remains ambiguous. Per germline, CDR1 MDHEN and CDR2 SYDVKM. This CDR3 has 12 amino acids. The germline V and J ends were trimmed by 1 base and 6 bases, with 4 bases remaining between them. CDR3 sequence reads: CASSLSLNEQFF. In nucleotides, the CDR3 is TGTGCCAGCAGTTTATCCCTCAATGAGCAGTTCTTC. Together with reference TRBV28 and TRBJ2-1, the CDR3 gives the full variable domain: DVKVTQSSRYLVKRTGEKVFLECVQDMDHENMFWYRQDPGLGLRLIYFSYDVKMKEKGDIPEGYSVSREKKERFSLILESASTNQTSMYLCASSLSLNEQFFGPGTRLTVL.

The J gene is TRBJ2-4, the V gene TRBV27; 7 nucleotides line up with TRBD1. The J call may be wrong; the DNA end is better matched by TRBJ2-7. Germline lookup yields CDR1 MNHEY and CDR2 SMNVEV (reference sequence). The CDR3 consists of 13 residues. The CDR3 DNA reads as TGTGCCACGGGACAGATCGGGCCCTACGAGCAGTACTTC. Its protein product is CATGQIGPYEQYF.

This clonotype was recorded a few times. The chain couples TRBV28 to TRBJ1-1; D perhaps matches TRBD1 (6 bases). Germline V lookup: CDR1 MDHEN, CDR2 SYDVKM. The CDR3 runs to 14 residues. With 6 bases removed from V and 6 bases from J, the gap between germline ends came to 17 bases. Here the CDR3 DNA reads TGTGCCAGCAGCCACCGGACAGCACAAGCTGAAGCTTTCTTT. Translation gives CASSHRTAQAEAFF. Full variable domain (outside the CDR3, taken from reference TRBV28 and TRBJ1-1): DVKVTQSSRYLVKRTGEKVFLECVQDMDHENMFWYRQDPGLGLRLIYFSYDVKMKEKGDIPEGYSVSREKKERFSLILESASTNQTSMYLCASSHRTAQAEAFFGQGTRLTVV.

The chain uses TRBV10-3 and TRBJ1-5, with TRBD1 matching over 7 bases. The CDR3 has 14 residues. J lost 5 bases, V lost 2 bases, and 3 bases had no gene match. Germline V gives CDR1 ENHRY, CDR2 SYGVKD. For the CDR3, the DNA is TGTGCCATCAGTGAGAGCAGGGGGGATCAGCCCCAGCATTTT. It specifies CAISESRGDQPQHF.

Here the CDR3 DNA reads TGTGCCAGCAACTCTGACAGGGATGGCTACACCTTC. Protein sequence: CASNSDRDGYTF. The J gene is TRBJ1-2, the V gene TRBV6-1; 7 nucleotides match TRBD1. This CDR3 is 12 amino acids long. Germline trimming cut 7 bases from V and 6 bases from J; bases unmatched to any gene: 5. Looked up from germline, CDR1 is MNHNS and CDR2 is SASEGT.